The 26 T cell receptor beta chains below come from one sample, sequenced in a study of blood T cell repertoires in COVID-19. Sequencing used immunoSEQ multiplex PCR; TCRdb keeps in-frame clones, though not all of them. The table shows about 160,000 clones, with around 80% occurring only once. The sequenced sample consisted of PBMCs or T cells enriched from blood (not recorded which). These receptors came from a man aged 40-50 years who had recovered from COVID-19.

The chain employs TRBV25-1 and TRBJ1-4; 8 positions agree with TRBD1. The CDR3 sequence is 15 residues long. CDR1 is MGHDK, CDR2 SYGVNS, per germline. J lost 8 bases, V lost 3 bases, and 8 bases had no gene match. The CDR3 region is CASSESTGAGEKLFF. CDR3 DNA: TGTGCCAGCAGTGAGTCGACAGGGGCGGGCGAAAAACTGTTTTTT.

The chain combines TRBV3-1 (or the pseudogene TRBV3-2) with TRBJ1-1, with D possibly TRBD1 on 5 matching bases. The germline gives CDR1 LGHDT, CDR2 YNNKEL (reference sequence). V gave up 1 base and J gave up 1 base, with 10 bases separating them. This CDR3 spans 15 amino acids. The CDR3 DNA sequence: TGTGCCAGCAGCCAAGTGGGGGGTGGGAACACTGAAGCTTTCTTT. Amino acids: CASSQVGGGNTEAFF.

This clone was seen once. This chain links TRBV19 with TRBJ2-1, with 8 bases that match TRBD2. The J segment lost 2 bases and the V segment lost 5 bases, leaving 5 bases of the junction unmatched. CDR3 length: 15 residues. Germline values: CDR1 LNHDA, CDR2 SQIVND (reference sequence). CDR3 loop: CASSSQRGTYNEQFF. DNA of the CDR3: TGTGCCAGTAGTTCGCAGCGGGGGACCTACAATGAGCAGTTCTTC. Together with reference TRBV19 and TRBJ2-1, the CDR3 gives the full variable domain: DGGITQSPKYLFRKEGQNVTLSCEQNLNHDAMYWYRQDPGQGLRLIYYSQIVNDFQKGDIAEGYSVSREKKESFPLTVTSAQKNPTAFYLCASSSQRGTYNEQFFGPGTRLTVL.

This chain connects TRBV29-1 to TRBJ2-3; TRBD2 is a possible D gene (5 bases). The ends were cut back, 6 bases at V and 4 bases at J, with 17 bases in the middle. CDR3 length: 14 amino acids. Germline V lookup: CDR1 SQVTM, CDR2 ANQGSEA. CDR3 loop: CSVPNPRRADTQYF. The CDR3 DNA is TGCAGCGTCCCCAACCCAAGGCGGGCAGATACGCAGTATTTT.

This clone has a handful of counts. Here the CDR3 reads CADEGAFGYTF. CDR3 coding DNA: TGTGCCGATGAGGGGGCGTTTGGCTACACCTTC. The chain links TRBV12-3 or TRBV12-4 to TRBJ1-2, with TRBD1 identical over 7 bases. The CDR3 is 11 residues long. J was trimmed by 7 bases and V by 11 bases; bases with no gene match: 7.

The chain is built from TRBV2 and TRBJ1-2; 7 nucleotides line up with TRBD1. The trim removed 4 bases at V and 8 bases at J, leaving 13 bases unmatched. In germline, CDR1 is SNHLY, CDR2 FYNNEI. CDR3 size: 15 residues. CDR3 in amino acids: CASSAPRGQAVGYTF. CDR3 in DNA: TGTGCCAGCAGTGCCCCTCGCGGACAGGCGGTGGGCTACACCTTC.

The genes are TRBV29-1 and TRBJ1-2; 10 nucleotides align to TRBD1. Per germline, CDR1 SQVTM and CDR2 ANQGSEA. The V segment lost 7 bases and the J segment 6 bases; nucleotides outside the gene matches: 5. The CDR3 is 12 amino acids. Here the CDR3 reads CSGDRGSNGYTF. DNA of the CDR3: TGCAGCGGGGACAGGGGTTCCAATGGCTACACCTTC.

V and J are TRBV7-9 and TRBJ1-4; no clear D gene. The length of the CDR3 is 15 residues. V was clipped by 5 bases and J by 2 bases, with 12 bases between them. The germline CDR1 and CDR2 sequences are SEHNR and FQNEAQ (reference sequence). In nucleotides, the CDR3 is TGTGCCAGCAGCCCTTCGGGGAGCACTAATGAAAAACTGTTTTTT. Protein: CASSPSGSTNEKLFF.

Points on this clone: One end of the junction does not line up with germline, which may come from a read error. This chain uses TRBV7-3 with TRBJ2-5; possibly TRBD2 for D (5 bases). The CDR3 runs to 13 residues. Per germline, CDR1 SGHTA and CDR2 FQGTGA. The CDR3, as DNA: TGTGCCAGCAGTTTAAGCGGCCAAGAGACCCAGTACTTC. Translation: CASSLSGQETQYF.

The rearrangement uses TRBV6-5 and TRBJ2-7, with 7 bases lining up with TRBD2. Trimming removed 6 bases from V and 6 bases from J; junction bases left unmatched: 8. Per the germline V gene, CDR1 is MNHEY and CDR2 is SVGAGI. CDR3 size: 13 residues. The CDR3 is CASRARGEAEQYV. The CDR3 coding sequence is TGTGCCAGCAGGGCTCGGGGGGAGGCCGAGCAGTACGTC.

This chain links TRBV5-4 with TRBJ2-5; a weak D match, TRBD1 (6 bases). Per the germline V gene, CDR1 is SGHNT and CDR2 is YYREEE (reference sequence). V was clipped by 5 bases and J by 1 base, with 9 bases between them. The CDR3 sequence is 13 residues long. CDR3 coding DNA: TGTGCCAGCAGGACAGGAATCCAAGAGACCCAGTACTTC. Its protein is CASRTGIQETQYF.

The V and J genes are TRBV5-1 and TRBJ2-2, with D possibly TRBD2 on 5 matching bases. The CDR3 totals 13 residues. The V and J ends lost 3 bases and 10 bases respectively, with 13 bases between them. Germline V gene sequence: CDR1 SGHRS, CDR2 YFSETQ. For the CDR3, the DNA is TGCGCCAGCAGCTCAACTAGTGCTGAGGAGCTGTTTTTT. Protein: CASSSTSAEELFF.

The chain has TRBV18 and TRBJ1-5, with 12 bases that match TRBD1. The CDR3 totals 17 residues. Germline CDR1 reads KGHSH; CDR2 reads LQKENI. The V gene end was trimmed by 5 bases and the J gene end by 0 bases; junction bases not matched to a gene: 5. The DNA of the CDR3 is TGTGCCAGCTCAGGGACAGGGGGCCCCTATAGCAATCAGCCCCAGCATTTT. Translated, it gives CASSGTGGPYSNQPQHF.

The chain couples TRBV5-8 to TRBJ2-2, with 9 bases lining up with TRBD1. With V trimmed by 3 bases and J by 5 bases, 5 bases remained unmatched. The CDR3 totals 15 residues. The germline gives CDR1 SGHTS, CDR2 YDEGEE. CDR3 nucleotides: TGTGCCAGCAGCTCAGGGACAGGGAAAACCGGGGAGCTGTTTTTT. Protein: CASSSGTGKTGELFF.

This sequence joins TRBV3-1 (or the pseudogene TRBV3-2) and TRBJ2-7; D is uncertain. The CDR3 has 13 amino acids. Germline values: CDR1 LGHDT, CDR2 YNNKEL (reference sequence). V lost 3 bases, J lost 6 bases, and 12 bases lay in between. The CDR3 bases are TGTGCCAGCAGCCATTCCTCCCTAGGCGAGCAGTACGTC. This translates into CASSHSSLGEQYV.

The V gene is TRBV9, the J gene TRBJ1-2; TRBD1 matches 8 bases. The CDR3 is made up of 15 amino acids. The junction had 13 bases not matched to a gene; V was cut back by 4 bases and J by 8 bases. CDR1 SGDLS and CDR2 YYNGEE come from the germline V gene. CDR3 in DNA: TGTGCCAGCAGCCGCCTAGCAGGGGGCAACGGGGGCTACACCTTC. It translates to CASSRLAGGNGGYTF.

This clone has more than one count but fewer than ten. In DNA, the CDR3 is TGTGCGGCAGGGGCGATCATGAACACTGAAGCTTTCTTT. This encodes CAAGAIMNTEAFF. The rearrangement uses TRBV10-3 and TRBJ1-1; TRBD1 might be the D (6 bases). CDR1 and CDR2 from the germline V gene are ENHRY and SYGVKD. This CDR3 contains 13 residues.

This chain uses TRBV11-2 with TRBJ2-3; D possibly corresponds to TRBD2 (5 bases). The CDR3 is 16 residues long. From germline, CDR1 is SGHAT and CDR2 FQNNGV. The V end lost 5 bases, the J end lost 0 bases, and 15 bases lay between the germline ends. Here the CDR3 DNA reads TGTGCCAGCAGCCGGAGGACGACGGCTAGCACAGATACGCAGTATTTT. This sequence encodes CASSRRTTASTDTQYF.

This sequence joins TRBV2 and TRBJ1-1, with D unclear. From germline, CDR1 is SNHLY and CDR2 FYNNEI. CDR3 length: 13 amino acids. V was clipped by 3 bases and J by 1 base, with 6 bases between them. CDR3 loop: CASSEEENTEAFF. The CDR3 nucleotides are TGTGCCAGCAGTGAGGAGGAGAACACTGAAGCTTTCTTT.

The gene calls are TRBV7-3 and TRBJ2-3; 10 bases line up with TRBD2. CDR3 length equals 15 residues. Germline CDR1 is SGHTA and CDR2 is FQGTGA. V was pared by 3 bases and J by 6 bases, with 6 bases of the junction left unmatched. DNA of the CDR3: TGTGCCAGCAGCTTTAGCGGGGGGATCGGGGATACGCAGTATTTT. This sequence encodes CASSFSGGIGDTQYF.

V and J are TRBV11-2 and TRBJ2-3; D possibly corresponds to TRBD1 (6 bases). The CDR3 length is 17 residues. Germline assignment: CDR1 SGHAT and CDR2 FQNNGV. Trimming shortened V by 5 bases and J by 3 bases, and 21 bases separated the two germline ends. CDR3 residues: CASSPPPQGLLTDTQYF. CDR3 in DNA: TGTGCCAGCAGCCCCCCCCCTCAGGGGCTCCTTACAGATACGCAGTATTTT. The full variable domain, in which reference TRBV11-2 and TRBJ2-3 provide the parts outside the CDR3, is EAGVAQSPRYKIIEKRQSVAFWCNPISGHATLYWYQQILGQGPKLLIQFQNNGVVDDSQLPKDRFSAERLKGVDSTLKIQPAKLEDSAVYLCASSPPPQGLLTDTQYFGPGTRLTVL.

The chain combines TRBV3-1 (or the pseudogene TRBV3-2) with TRBJ2-2; D perhaps matches TRBD2 (5 bases). Trimming cost V 1 base and J 1 base, with 10 bases left between them. CDR1 is LGHDT, CDR2 YNNKEL, per germline (reference sequence). CDR3 size: 16 residues. In DNA, the CDR3 is TGTGCCAGCAGCCAAGTTCCAGCGGAGAACACCGGGGAGCTGTTTTTT. Translated: CASSQVPAENTGELFF.

V is TRBV7-8 and J is TRBJ1-1; 9 positions match TRBD1. The V and J ends lost 5 bases and 4 bases, in that order; junction bases with no gene match: 8. The CDR3 sequence is 15 residues long. The germline CDR1 and CDR2 sequences are SGHVS and FQNEAQ. CDR3 sequence (DNA): TGTGCCAGCAGCCACCGGACAGGGGCGGGCACTGAAGCTTTCTTT. Protein product: CASSHRTGAGTEAFF.

CDR3: CATSDFLLGRGRTGELFF. Here the CDR3 DNA reads TGTGCCACCAGTGATTTCCTCCTGGGGAGGGGCCGGACCGGGGAGCTGTTTTTT. The J gene is TRBJ2-2, the V gene TRBV24-1, with 7 bases that match TRBD2. Trimming cost V 1 base and J 5 bases; bases outside gene matches: 12. CDR3 length equals 18 residues. CDR1 KGHDR and CDR2 SFDVKD come from the germline V gene.

This rearrangement joins TRBV6-5 to TRBJ2-7; TRBD2 is a possible D gene (7 bases). The CDR3 loop spans 14 amino acids. Germline CDR1 and CDR2: MNHEY and SVGAGI. The V end was cut by 5 bases, the J end by 5 bases, with 16 bases between. CDR3 sequence reads: CASSPPRGGDEQYF. CDR3 DNA: TGTGCCAGCAGTCCCCCGCGCGGGGGCGACGAGCAGTACTTC.

The genes are TRBV18 and TRBJ1-5; D is possibly TRBD1 (6 bases). V lost 6 bases to trimming and J lost 4 bases, with 16 bases between them. Germline assignment: CDR1 KGHSH and CDR2 LQKENI. The CDR3 sequence is 15 residues long. The CDR3 region is CASSRSSGENQPQHF. The CDR3 DNA reads as TGTGCCAGCTCCCGGTCCTCAGGGGAAAATCAGCCCCAGCATTTT. Full variable domain (rest looked up from reference TRBV18 and TRBJ1-5): NAGVMQNPRHLVRRRGQEARLRCSPMKGHSHVYWYRQLPEEGLKFMVYLQKENIIDESGMPKERFSAEFPKEGPSILRIQQVVRGDSAAYFCASSRSSGENQPQHFGDGTRLSIL.